Listed here are 16 T cell receptor beta chains from one sample, sequenced in a study of relationships among human T cell subsets. From pooled CD4+ and CD8+ T cells, anti-CD45RA microbeads isolated naive plus transitional cells. From mRNA, alpha and beta CDR3 regions were amplified using semiquantitative ARM-PCR. Exponential amplification used communal superprimers after tagged nested gene-specific primers in ARM-PCR. TCRdb reanalysed the multiplex PCR reads using MiXCR and keeps one entry per CDR3 protein. The sample has roughly 7,200 distinct CDR3 sequences; 70% are singletons. Sequencing input: naive and transitional (CD45RA+) T cells sorted from blood. These receptors all stem from a man in his forties in good health.

V and J are TRBV14 and TRBJ2-2, with 8 bases identical to TRBD2. The CDR3 loop spans 15 amino acids. V dropped 9 bases and J dropped 1; count of bases not matched to a gene: 7. Germline V CDR1 and CDR2: SGHDN, FVKESK. The CDR3 bases are TGTGCCAGTCGACCTGCGGGAGGGAACACCGGGGAGCTGTTTTTT. This codes for CASRPAGGNTGELFF.

This clonotype was found a few times. The chain joins TRBV7-9 to TRBJ2-3; TRBD1 matches 8 bases. There are 13 residues in the CDR3. The J segment lost 4 bases and the V segment lost 4 bases, leaving 1 base of the junction unmatched. Germline V gene lookup returns CDR1 SEHNR and CDR2 FQNEAQ (reference sequence). The CDR3 sequence: CASSSTGADTQYF. DNA for the CDR3: TGTGCCAGCAGCTCGACAGGGGCAGATACGCAGTATTTT.

This clonotype was seen more than once but under ten times. The chain has TRBV20-1 and TRBJ2-1, with D maybe TRBD1 (5 bases). The V gene lost 0 bases and the J gene lost 7 bases, with 7 bases spanning the gap. CDR1 DFQATT and CDR2 SNEGSKA come from the germline V gene (reference sequence). The CDR3 has 12 residues. CDR3 sequence reads: CSARDRENEQFF. The CDR3 DNA is TGCAGTGCTAGAGACAGGGAAAATGAGCAGTTCTTC.

This chain uses TRBV27 with TRBJ1-1; the D is unclear. CDR1 MNHEY and CDR2 SMNVEV come from the germline V gene (reference sequence). The V end lost 3 bases, the J end lost 10 bases, and 15 bases lay between the germline ends. The CDR3 is 13 amino acids. Here the CDR3 DNA reads TGTGCCAGCAGTTTGTCCTTTCTAGGGCGAGCTTTCTTT. It specifies CASSLSFLGRAFF.

V and J are TRBV27 and TRBJ1-1, with D possibly being TRBD1 (5 bases). This CDR3 comprises 14 residues. V lost 3 bases and J lost 4, with 12 bases in between. Germline CDR1 and CDR2: MNHEY and SMNVEV (reference sequence). The CDR3 is CASSLVGGGTEAFF. The CDR3 nucleotides read TGTGCCAGCAGTTTGGTCGGGGGAGGCACTGAAGCTTTCTTT.

The rearrangement links TRBV2 to TRBJ2-6; D is unclear. V gave up 6 bases and J gave up 0 bases, with 9 bases separating them. Per the germline V gene, CDR1 is SNHLY and CDR2 is FYNNEI. The CDR3 has 15 residues. The CDR3 DNA follows: TGTGCCAGCAGGGATTTGAGCTCTGGGGCCAACGTCCTGACTTTC. Its translation is CASRDLSSGANVLTF.

The gene calls are TRBV14 and TRBJ2-3; D is uncertain. Germline CDR1 and CDR2: SGHDN and FVKESK. The CDR3 has 16 residues. Deletions cut 5 bases from V and 0 bases from J, with 15 bases between. This chain's CDR3 is CASSIRTAVSTDTQYF. CDR3 nucleotides: TGTGCCAGCAGCATCCGGACGGCGGTGAGCACAGATACGCAGTATTTT.

This chain links TRBV11-1 with TRBJ1-6; 9 positions match TRBD1. Germline trimming cut 5 bases from V and 10 bases from J; bases unmatched to any gene: 6. Per the germline V gene, CDR1 is SGHAT and CDR2 is FQDESV (reference sequence). The CDR3 is made up of 14 amino acids. CDR3 bases: TGTGCCAGCAGCACGGACAGGGGCGGATCACCCCTCCACTTT. Translation: CASSTDRGGSPLHF. Full variable domain (outside the CDR3, taken from reference TRBV11-1 and TRBJ1-6): EAEVAQSPRYKITEKSQAVAFWCDPISGHATLYWYRQILGQGPELLVQFQDESVVDDSQLPKDRFSAERLKGVDSTLKIQPAELGDSAMYLCASSTDRGGSPLHFGNGTRLTVT.

The genes are TRBV4-1 and TRBJ2-1, with D hard to call. The CDR3 covers 14 residues. CDR1 is MGHRA, CDR2 YSYEKL, per germline. Trimming pared 0 bases from V and 9 bases from J, leaving 12 bases between. CDR3 nucleotide sequence: TGCGCCAGCAGCCAAGATTGGCTAGGAGCTGAGCAGTTCTTC. Residues: CASSQDWLGAEQFF.

The chain has TRBV25-1 and TRBJ2-1, with 11 nucleotides matching TRBD1. J was trimmed by 10 bases and V by 4 bases; bases with no gene match: 9. The CDR3 covers 15 residues. CDR1 and CDR2 from the germline V gene are MGHDK and SYGVNS. This CDR3 reads CASSVRDRGAHEQFF. CDR3 coding DNA: TGTGCCAGCAGTGTCCGGGACAGGGGGGCCCACGAGCAGTTCTTC.

In its sample, this clonotype was seen a few times. The chain recombines TRBV28 with TRBJ1-2; TRBD1 is a possible D gene (6 bases). The CDR3 length is 13 residues. Germline V gives CDR1 MDHEN, CDR2 SYDVKM. Trimming removed 7 bases at V and 6 bases at J, with 15 bases between. CDR3 DNA: TGTGCCAGCAACCCCTCGGGGGCCGATGGCTACACCTTC. Residues: CASNPSGADGYTF.

The chain recombines TRBV11-2 with TRBJ2-3; D gene uncertain. Per the germline V gene, CDR1 is SGHAT and CDR2 is FQNNGV. V was pared by 3 bases and J by 0 bases, with 4 bases between. This CDR3 region has 13 residues. CDR3 bases: TGTGCCAGCAGCTTGGTCAGCACAGATACGCAGTATTTT. It is translated as CASSLVSTDTQYF.

The chain couples TRBV4-1 to TRBJ2-7; D is uncertain. The CDR3 contains 11 residues. Germline CDR1 and CDR2: MGHRA and YSYEKL. Trimming left V 3 bases short and J 1 base short, with 1 base between. The DNA for the CDR3 is TGCGCCAGCAGCCATTCCTACGAGCAGTACTTC. This gives the protein CASSHSYEQYF.

The rearrangement joins TRBV7-2 to TRBJ2-5; unclear D gene. Germline lookup yields CDR1 SGHTA and CDR2 FQGNSA. CDR3 length equals 12 residues. V gave up 5 bases and J gave up 10 bases, with 14 bases separating them. Written as DNA, the CDR3 is TGTGCCAGCAGCAAGCCTAGGTTTGGCCAGTACTTC. The encoded protein is CASSKPRFGQYF.

This clonotype was picked up a small number of times. The V gene is TRBV18, the J gene TRBJ2-5; unclear D gene. Germline V lookup: CDR1 KGHSH, CDR2 LQKENI. The V and J ends lost 3 bases and 1 base respectively, with 9 bases between them. The CDR3 spans 14 residues. CDR3 sequence reads: CASSPGRSQETQYF. The CDR3 DNA reads as TGTGCCAGCTCACCGGGCAGGAGCCAAGAGACCCAGTACTTC.

This chain links TRBV10-3 with TRBJ2-7; 8 bases are shared with TRBD2. The CDR3 loop spans 14 amino acids. In germline, CDR1 is ENHRY, CDR2 SYGVKD. Trimming took 4 bases from V and 13 from J; bases not matched to a gene: 15. For the CDR3, the DNA is TGTGCCATCAGTGGGCTAGCGGGCACCCCGCATTTCTACTTC. Amino acids: CAISGLAGTPHFYF.